The clone carrying this TCR beta chain was recorded once. This CDR3 has 16 amino acids. The junction had 7 bases not matched to a gene; V was cut back by 6 bases and J by 2 bases. Germline CDR1 and CDR2: MDHEN and SYDVKM. The authors' processing: Reference gene primer amplification in the assay estimated nucleated cell counts. Sequenced by immunoSEQ multiplex PCR; TCRdb stores in-frame clones only, minus some. D and trimming come from the DNA, and the V and J calls and clone size come from that table. This sample has 130,000 to 150,000 clones, with approximately 90% found just once. This specimen comes from a study of blood T cell repertoires in COVID-19. The wider study: The analysed material was cDNA or gDNA that came from T cells, B-cell-depleted T cells, or PBMCs.

A Seattle source enrolled patients during active infection and followed them longitudinally. The TCR was taken from a man aged 18 to 30 with COVID-19, enrolled during active disease. The sequenced material came from peripheral blood. V usage is TRBV28 and J usage is TRBJ2-2, with 9 bases matching TRBD2. The CDR3 DNA is TGTGCCAGCAGACGGGGGCTAGCGGGAAACACCGGGGAGCTGTTTTTT. It specifies CASRRGLAGNTGELFF. Together with reference TRBV28 and TRBJ2-2, the CDR3 gives the full variable domain: DVKVTQSSRYLVKRTGEKVFLECVQDMDHENMFWYRQDPGLGLRLIYFSYDVKMKEKGDIPEGYSVSREKKERFSLILESASTNQTSMYLCASRRGLAGNTGELFFGEGSRLTVL.